Each of the 8 T cell receptor beta chains below was sequenced from the same sample in a study of Graves' ophthalmopathy and Graves' hyperthyroidism. Researchers took RNA transcripts and amplified TCR beta CDR3 regions from them. In the first round, RT-PCR was carried out with HTBI primers, and a multiplex PCR formed the second round. TCRdb redid the calling of the multiplex PCR reads with MiXCR, one entry per CDR3 protein. This sample yields about 740,000 distinct CDR3 sequences, of which roughly 40% are seen a single time; 44% belongs to the top ten. What was sequenced was peripheral blood. These receptors came from an adult man with Graves' ophthalmopathy.

This clonotype was picked up one time. The V gene is TRBV10-3, the J gene TRBJ1-1; D is perhaps TRBD1 (6 bases). This CDR3 has 13 residues. V lost 5 bases to trimming and J lost 10 bases, with 17 bases between them. Germline assignment: CDR1 ENHRY and CDR2 SYGVKD. In nucleotides, the CDR3 is TGTGCCATCAGTTACAGCGGACAGAGTGGAGCTTTCTTT. It translates to CAISYSGQSGAFF.

This clonotype was seen just once. The rearrangement links TRBV29-1 to TRBJ1-2, with D perhaps TRBD1 (6 bases). Germline V lookup: CDR1 SQVTM, CDR2 ANQGSEA. The CDR3 is 14 amino acids. V lost 1 base, J lost 4 bases, and 13 bases lay in between. The CDR3 loop is CSVEGRAGVYGYTF. The DNA of the CDR3 is TGCAGCGTTGAAGGTAGAGCAGGGGTCTATGGCTACACCTTC.

This clonotype was counted a few times. The chain joins TRBV7-6 to TRBJ2-5, with D maybe TRBD2 (5 bases). CDR3 length: 15 amino acids. The V gene's germline CDR1 is SGHVS and CDR2 FNYEAQ. V lost 3 bases to trimming and J lost 4 bases, with 15 bases between them. CDR3 sequence reads: CASSLDGQAGETQYF. CDR3 sequence (DNA): TGTGCCAGCAGCTTGGACGGGCAGGCGGGAGAGACCCAGTACTTC.

For this clonotype: A clone one base away is much larger, so this may be a read error. This chain connects TRBV10-3 to TRBJ1-6, with 7 bases matching TRBD1. V shed 4 bases, J shed 7 bases, and the junction held 4 bases outside the gene matches. Germline lookup yields CDR1 ENHRY and CDR2 SYGVKD. The CDR3 is 14 amino acids. In nucleotides, the CDR3 is TGTGCCATCAGTGTGGGACAGAGAAATTCACCCCTCCACTTT. It encodes CAISVGQRNSPLHF.

The chain is built from TRBV9 and TRBJ2-6, with TRBD1 identical over 10 bases. Germline V gene data show CDR1 as SGDLS and CDR2 as YYNGEE. V was pared by 4 bases and J by 4 bases, with 5 bases of the junction left unmatched. The length of the CDR3 is 16 residues. The CDR3 loop is CASSPDRGRGANVLTF. Here the CDR3 DNA reads TGTGCCAGCAGCCCCGACAGGGGGCGAGGGGCCAACGTCCTGACTTTC.

The chain links TRBV19 to TRBJ1-5; D remains unclear. CDR1 is LNHDA and CDR2 is SQIVND in the germline V gene (reference sequence). The length of the CDR3 is 14 residues. V was cut by 4 bases and J by 2 bases, with 9 bases left in between. CDR3 in amino acids: CASSTMRGNQPQHF. CDR3 bases: TGTGCCAGTAGTACCATGCGGGGCAATCAGCCCCAGCATTTT.

This chain connects TRBV7-9 to TRBJ1-6; TRBD1 is a possible D gene (5 bases). This CDR3 comprises 16 residues. Germline loops: CDR1 SEHNR, CDR2 FQNEAQ (reference sequence). V was cut by 1 base and J by 10 bases, with 17 bases left in between. CDR3 in DNA: TGTGCCAGCAGCTTAGGAGGCGGGGGATCGGGCTCACCCCTCCACTTT. Translating gives CASSLGGGGSGSPLHF.

This clonotype was observed at least ten times. In DNA form, the CDR3 reads TGTGCCAGCAGCCCATCACTGGGCTATGGCTACACCTTC. It yields the protein CASSPSLGYGYTF. V is TRBV7-9 and J is TRBJ1-2, with D unclear. Trimming shortened V by 5 bases and J by 4 bases, and 11 bases separated the two germline ends. The CDR3 covers 13 residues. Germline CDR1 and CDR2: SEHNR and FQNEAQ (reference sequence).